This T cell receptor beta chain is from a study of blood T cell repertoires in COVID-19. As for the study in general: COVID-19 samples from acute and convalescent phases originated in the United States, Italy and Spain. T cells, B-cell-depleted T cells, or PBMCs supplied cDNA or gDNA.

The assay was immunoSEQ multiplex PCR, and TCRdb's table has in-frame clones only and misses some. The sample includes over 200,000 clones, around 89% of them seen just once. CDR1 is LNHDA and CDR2 is SQIVND in the germline V gene (reference sequence). Trimming at V came to 8 bases and at J to 4 bases, leaving 3 bases not matched to a gene. The CDR3 loop spans 13 amino acids. Those who participated ranged in age from roughly 18 to 89 years and resided in approximately 26 US areas. This rearrangement joins TRBV19 to TRBJ2-4; TRBD1 matches 9 bases. This receptor was obtained from a woman between 40 and 55 years old with acute COVID-19. Material for sequencing was PBMCs or T cells enriched from blood (not recorded which). The CDR3 nucleotides read TGTGCCAGTTTGGGACAGGGTAAAAACATTCAGTACTTC. Protein sequence: CASLGQGKNIQYF. The full variable domain, with the rest looked up from reference TRBV19 and TRBJ2-4, is DGGITQSPKYLFRKEGQNVTLSCEQNLNHDAMYWYRQDPGQGLRLIYYSQIVNDFQKGDIAEGYSVSREKKESFPLTVTSAQKNPTAFYLCASLGQGKNIQYFGAGTRLSVL.